A selection of T cell receptor beta chains follows, all from one sample in a study of T cell changes during pregnancy in multiple sclerosis. Assay: immunoSEQ multiplex PCR; the TCRdb copy retains only in-frame clones and omits some. This table holds 100,000 or so clones, almost 95% found once. Sequenced here: peripheral blood, sampled before pregnancy. These receptor sequences come from a female donor with multiple sclerosis, enrolled in a pregnancy study. CDR3s include the opening cysteine and the closing phenylalanine or tryptophan. The order of the fields is V gene, D gene, J gene, clone size, CDR3 DNA, CDR3 protein. The D gene is left open where the match is weak. Some rows mark clone size as missing; the rest say once, few, many or name a class of expanded clone.

V gene: TRBV4-1
D gene: -
J gene: TRBJ1-1
clone size: -
CDR3 DNA: TGCGCCAGCAGCCAAGTAAGAGGGAGGGGAAGCACTGAAGCTTTCTTT
CDR3 protein: CASSQVRGRGSTEAFF

V gene: TRBV5-4
D gene: TRBD2
J gene: TRBJ2-2
clone size: -
CDR3 DNA: TGTGCCAGCAGCCCGGGGGGTAGCGGGAGAATGGGGGAGCTGTTTTTT
CDR3 protein: CASSPGGSGRMGELFF

V gene: TRBV27
D gene: TRBD2
J gene: TRBJ2-7
clone size: -
CDR3 DNA: TGTGCCAGCTCGCTAGCGGGAGTGTCTTACGAGCAGTACTTC
CDR3 protein: CASSLAGVSYEQYF

V gene: TRBV4-1
D gene: -
J gene: TRBJ2-7
clone size: -
CDR3 DNA: TGCGCCAGCAGCCTCCTCCCCACGGCGAGAGGTCCGGACGAGCAGTACTTC
CDR3 protein: CASSLLPTARGPDEQYF

V gene: TRBV6-1
D gene: TRBD1
J gene: TRBJ2-5
clone size: -
CDR3 DNA: TGTGCCAGCAGCCTGGGACAGCCGTCCCTGACCCAGTACTTC
CDR3 protein: CASSLGQPSLTQYF

V gene: TRBV29-1
D gene: TRBD2
J gene: TRBJ2-7
clone size: -
CDR3 DNA: TGCAGCGTATGGACTAGCGGTTACGAGCAGTACTTC
CDR3 protein: CSVWTSGYEQYF

V gene: TRBV10-3
D gene: -
J gene: TRBJ1-1
clone size: -
CDR3 DNA: TGTGCCATCACCCTACAGGGAGACCTCGCTGAAGCTTTCTTT
CDR3 protein: CAITLQGDLAEAFF

V gene: TRBV9
D gene: -
J gene: TRBJ2-7
clone size: -
CDR3 DNA: TGTGCCAGCAGCGCCACAGTGGACAGCTACGAGCAGTACTTC
CDR3 protein: CASSATVDSYEQYF

V gene: TRBV2
D gene: TRBD2
J gene: TRBJ2-7
clone size: -
CDR3 DNA: TGTGCCAGCAGGGGGGGTAGCGGGAGGGCCGGCTACGAGCAGTACTTC
CDR3 protein: CASRGGSGRAGYEQYF

V gene: TRBV27
D gene: -
J gene: TRBJ1-4
clone size: -
CDR3 DNA: TGTGCCAGCGTGGGGGCCGATGAAAAACTGTTTTTT
CDR3 protein: CASVGADEKLFF

V gene: TRBV27
D gene: TRBD1
J gene: TRBJ1-5
clone size: -
CDR3 DNA: TGTGCCAGCAGAAGGGGGACAGCGATTAATCAGCCCCAGCATTTT
CDR3 protein: CASRRGTAINQPQHF

V gene: TRBV19
D gene: -
J gene: TRBJ2-3
clone size: -
CDR3 DNA: TGTGCCAGTAGTAAGGATGAGGGAGCCGGCACAGATACGCAGTATTTT
CDR3 protein: CASSKDEGAGTDTQYF

V gene: TRBV19
D gene: TRBD2
J gene: TRBJ2-7
clone size: -
CDR3 DNA: TGTGCCAGTAGGGGCGGGAGTAACGAGCAGTACTTC
CDR3 protein: CASRGGSNEQYF

V gene: TRBV7-2
D gene: TRBD2
J gene: TRBJ2-7
clone size: -
CDR3 DNA: TGTGCCAGCAGCCGCCCCCCAGCGGGACTAGCGGGTGGCTCCTACGAGCAGTACTTC
CDR3 protein: CASSRPPAGLAGGSYEQYF

V gene: TRBV19
D gene: -
J gene: TRBJ2-3
clone size: -
CDR3 DNA: TGTGCCAGTAGTCGGAGGTTAGATACGCAGTATTTT
CDR3 protein: CASSRRLDTQYF

V gene: TRBV19
D gene: TRBD2
J gene: TRBJ2-1
clone size: -
CDR3 DNA: TGTGCCAGTGGCTTTAGCGGGAGCTCCTACAATGAGCAGTTCTTC
CDR3 protein: CASGFSGSSYNEQFF

V gene: TRBV10-3
D gene: TRBD2
J gene: TRBJ2-1
clone size: -
CDR3 DNA: TGTGCCATCAGTGAGTCTCTAGCGGGAGGTGGGAATGAGCAGTTCTTC
CDR3 protein: CAISESLAGGGNEQFF

V gene: TRBV11-1
D gene: -
J gene: TRBJ1-2
clone size: -
CDR3 DNA: TGTGCCAGCAGCCGATCCCCCGGGATAGATGGCTACACCTTC
CDR3 protein: CASSRSPGIDGYTF

V gene: TRBV19
D gene: TRBD1
J gene: TRBJ1-2
clone size: -
CDR3 DNA: TGTGCCAGTAGTAGTCAAGGGGGCGGCTATGGCTACACCTTC
CDR3 protein: CASSSQGGGYGYTF

V gene: TRBV21-1
D gene: -
J gene: TRBJ2-7
clone size: -
CDR3 DNA: TGTGCCAGCAGCAAACGGGGTTTTTTCGAGGGAGGAAGGAACTACGACTACGAGCAGTACTTC
CDR3 protein: CASSKRGFFEGGRNYDYEQYF

V gene: TRBV29-1
D gene: -
J gene: TRBJ2-6
clone size: -
CDR3 DNA: TGCAGCGCGACAGCTGGGGCCAACGTCCTGACTTTC
CDR3 protein: CSATAGANVLTF

V gene: TRBV27
D gene: TRBD1
J gene: TRBJ2-3
clone size: -
CDR3 DNA: TGTGCCAGCAGTTACCTGACAGGGGCCGATACGCAGTATTTT
CDR3 protein: CASSYLTGADTQYF

V gene: TRBV5-1
D gene: -
J gene: TRBJ2-7
clone size: -
CDR3 DNA: TGCGCCAGCAGCTTACAATCTAACAGATACGAGCAGTACTTC
CDR3 protein: CASSLQSNRYEQYF

V gene: TRBV5-1
D gene: TRBD2
J gene: TRBJ2-2
clone size: -
CDR3 DNA: TGCGCCAGCAGCTTGTTTTTAGCGGGGAACACCGGGGAGCTGTTTTTT
CDR3 protein: CASSLFLAGNTGELFF

V gene: TRBV10-1
D gene: TRBD1
J gene: TRBJ1-2
clone size: few
CDR3 DNA: TGCGCCAGCAGCCCGGGACAGGGGGCGAGAGGTAACTATGGCTACACCTTC
CDR3 protein: CASSPGQGARGNYGYTF

V gene: TRBV29-1
D gene: -
J gene: TRBJ2-1
clone size: -
CDR3 DNA: TGCAGCGTGACGCCCTGGGAGAATGCCTACAATGAGCAGTTCTTC
CDR3 protein: CSVTPWENAYNEQFF

V gene: TRBV11-3
D gene: -
J gene: TRBJ2-2
clone size: -
CDR3 DNA: TGTGCCAGCAGTCTAAGGCACGGGAACGGGGAGCTGTTTTTT
CDR3 protein: CASSLRHGNGELFF

V gene: TRBV4-3
D gene: -
J gene: TRBJ2-7
clone size: -
CDR3 DNA: TGCGCCAGCAGCCCGACCTCGGGGGAGTACGAGCAGTACTTC
CDR3 protein: CASSPTSGEYEQYF

V gene: TRBV5-1
D gene: TRBD2
J gene: TRBJ2-3
clone size: -
CDR3 DNA: TGCGCCAGCAGCGTAGGGACTAGCGGGGGTTTCACAGATACGCAGTATTTT
CDR3 protein: CASSVGTSGGFTDTQYF

V gene: TRBV6-5
D gene: -
J gene: TRBJ1-1
clone size: -
CDR3 DNA: TGTGCCAGCAAGTGGCGTCCCGCAGGGAACACTGAAGCTTTCTTT
CDR3 protein: CASKWRPAGNTEAFF

V gene: TRBV7-8
D gene: -
J gene: TRBJ2-1
clone size: -
CDR3 DNA: TGTGCCAGCAAAAGGTTAGCGCCCTCCCCCGAGCAGTTCTTC
CDR3 protein: CASKRLAPSPEQFF

V gene: TRBV6-5
D gene: -
J gene: TRBJ1-1
clone size: -
CDR3 DNA: TGTGCCAGCAGTTACAGGGGCGGGGGAGCTTTCTTT
CDR3 protein: CASSYRGGGAFF

V gene: TRBV19
D gene: TRBD2
J gene: TRBJ2-7
clone size: few
CDR3 DNA: TGTGCCAGTAGTCCAGGGACTAGCGGGGCATACGAGCAGTACTTC
CDR3 protein: CASSPGTSGAYEQYF

V gene: TRBV6-1
D gene: -
J gene: TRBJ2-7
clone size: -
CDR3 DNA: TGTGCCAGCAGTGAGGGCGGGGCATGGCTAGCGCAGTACTTC
CDR3 protein: CASSEGGAWLAQYF

V gene: TRBV29-1
D gene: -
J gene: TRBJ1-1
clone size: -
CDR3 DNA: TGCAGCGGTAGGAACACTGAAGCTTTCTTT
CDR3 protein: CSGRNTEAFF

V gene: TRBV4-3
D gene: TRBD1
J gene: TRBJ2-7
clone size: -
CDR3 DNA: TGCGCCAGCAGCCAAGATTCTCCCCGCTGGACAGGGGGCGAGCAGTACTTC
CDR3 protein: CASSQDSPRWTGGEQYF

V gene: TRBV13
D gene: -
J gene: TRBJ1-2
clone size: -
CDR3 DNA: TGTGCCAGCAGCCCGGGGAGTTCTAACTATGGCTACACCTTC
CDR3 protein: CASSPGSSNYGYTF

V gene: TRBV27
D gene: -
J gene: TRBJ1-2
clone size: -
CDR3 DNA: TGTGCCAGCAGTTACGAGGGAAACTATGGCTACACCTTC
CDR3 protein: CASSYEGNYGYTF

V gene: TRBV19
D gene: -
J gene: TRBJ1-3
clone size: -
CDR3 DNA: TGTGCCAGTAGTATCCTCGGACATGCCCAGAAGTCTGGAAACACCATATATTTT
CDR3 protein: CASSILGHAQKSGNTIYF

V gene: TRBV5-1
D gene: TRBD1
J gene: TRBJ2-2
clone size: -
CDR3 DNA: TGCGCCAGCAGTTTCACCGGGACAGCGAACACCGGGGAGCTGTTTTTT
CDR3 protein: CASSFTGTANTGELFF

V gene: TRBV13
D gene: -
J gene: TRBJ2-2
clone size: few
CDR3 DNA: TGTGCCAGCAGCCGCGGGTCCGGGGAGCTGTTTTTT
CDR3 protein: CASSRGSGELFF

V gene: TRBV19
D gene: TRBD1
J gene: TRBJ2-5
clone size: -
CDR3 DNA: TGTGCCAGTAGAGATCGAGGACAGGCCGCGGGAGAGACCCAGTACTTC
CDR3 protein: CASRDRGQAAGETQYF